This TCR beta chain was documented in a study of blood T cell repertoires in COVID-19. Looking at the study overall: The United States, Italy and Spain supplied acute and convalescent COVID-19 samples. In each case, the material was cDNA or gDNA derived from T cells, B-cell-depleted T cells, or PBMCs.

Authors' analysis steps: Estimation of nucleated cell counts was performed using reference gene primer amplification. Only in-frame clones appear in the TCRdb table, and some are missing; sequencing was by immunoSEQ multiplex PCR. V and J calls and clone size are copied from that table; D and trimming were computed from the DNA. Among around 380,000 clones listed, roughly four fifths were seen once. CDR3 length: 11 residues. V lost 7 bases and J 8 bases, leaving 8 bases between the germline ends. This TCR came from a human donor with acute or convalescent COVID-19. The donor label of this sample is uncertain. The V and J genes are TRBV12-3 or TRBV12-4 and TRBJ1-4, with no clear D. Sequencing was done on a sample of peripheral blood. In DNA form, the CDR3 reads TGTGCCAGCACCGCCCGGGAAAAACTGTTTTTT. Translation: CASTAREKLFF.